This record concerns one TCR beta chain sequence. This sample was included in a study of cytomegalovirus exposure and HLA in healthy donors. The germline CDR1 and CDR2 sequences are MNHEY and SMNVEV (reference sequence). The CDR3 sequence is 14 residues long. Losses at the gene ends were 8 bases for V and 5 bases for J; bases not matched to a gene: 8. This PCR relied on a set of 60 Vbeta primers and 13 Jbeta primers. TCRdb's table, derived via immunoSEQ multiplex PCR, lists solely in-frame clones and lacks some. Of about 160,000 clones listed, 75% are singletons. The sequenced sample was PBMCs. The receptor was derived from a female donor in good health and CMV-seronegative. This chain joins TRBV27 and TRBJ2-2, with 7 bases identical to TRBD2. The CDR3 DNA reads TGTGCCAGCTGCGAGCGGGATTGGACCGGGGAGCTGTTTTTT. Its translation is CASCERDWTGELFF.